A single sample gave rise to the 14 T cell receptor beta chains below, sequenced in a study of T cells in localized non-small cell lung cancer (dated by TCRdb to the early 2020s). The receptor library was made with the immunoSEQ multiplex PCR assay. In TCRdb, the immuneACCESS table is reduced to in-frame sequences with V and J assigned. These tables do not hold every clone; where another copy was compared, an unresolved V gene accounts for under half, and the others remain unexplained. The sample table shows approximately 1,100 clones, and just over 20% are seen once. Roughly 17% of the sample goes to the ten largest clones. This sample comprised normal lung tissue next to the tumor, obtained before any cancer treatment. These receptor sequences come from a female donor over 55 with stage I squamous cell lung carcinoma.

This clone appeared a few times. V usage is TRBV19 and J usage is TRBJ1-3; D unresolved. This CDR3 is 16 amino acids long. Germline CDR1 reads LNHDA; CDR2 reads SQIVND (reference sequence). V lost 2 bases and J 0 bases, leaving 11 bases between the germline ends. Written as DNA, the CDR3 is TGTGCCAGTAGTATATATGGCAGAAGCTCTGGAAACACCATATATTTT. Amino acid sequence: CASSIYGRSSGNTIYF.

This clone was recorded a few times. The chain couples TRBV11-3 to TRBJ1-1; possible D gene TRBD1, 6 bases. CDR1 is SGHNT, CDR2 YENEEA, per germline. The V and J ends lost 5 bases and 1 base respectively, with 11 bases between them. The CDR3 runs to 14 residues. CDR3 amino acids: CASSAQGANTEAFF. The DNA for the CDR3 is TGTGCCAGCAGCGCACAGGGTGCGAACACTGAAGCTTTCTTT.

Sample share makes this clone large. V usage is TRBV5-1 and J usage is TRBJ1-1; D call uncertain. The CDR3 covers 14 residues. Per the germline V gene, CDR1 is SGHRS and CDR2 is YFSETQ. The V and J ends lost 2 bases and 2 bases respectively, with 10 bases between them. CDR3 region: CASSLETLNTEAFF. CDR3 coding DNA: TGCGCCAGCAGCTTAGAGACACTCAACACTGAAGCTTTCTTT.

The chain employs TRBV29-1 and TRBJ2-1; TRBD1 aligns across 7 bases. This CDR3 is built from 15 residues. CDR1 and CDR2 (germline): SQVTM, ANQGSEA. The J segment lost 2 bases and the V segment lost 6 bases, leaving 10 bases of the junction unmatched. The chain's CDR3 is CSVLSGQGAYNEQFF. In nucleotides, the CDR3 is TGCAGCGTGCTGTCAGGTCAGGGGGCCTACAATGAGCAGTTCTTC.

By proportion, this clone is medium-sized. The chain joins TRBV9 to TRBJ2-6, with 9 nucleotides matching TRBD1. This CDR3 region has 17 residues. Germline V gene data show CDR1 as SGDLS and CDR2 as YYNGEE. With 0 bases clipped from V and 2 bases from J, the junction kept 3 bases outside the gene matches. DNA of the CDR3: TGTGCCAGCAGCGTAGGGGACAGGGTAGCTGGGGCCAACGTCCTGACTTTC. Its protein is CASSVGDRVAGANVLTF.

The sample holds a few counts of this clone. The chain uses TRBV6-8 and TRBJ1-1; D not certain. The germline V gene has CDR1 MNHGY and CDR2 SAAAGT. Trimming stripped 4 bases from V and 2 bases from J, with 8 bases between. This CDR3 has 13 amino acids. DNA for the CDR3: TGTGCCAGCAGTTCCCCAGCTAACACTGAAGCTTTCTTT. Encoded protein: CASSSPANTEAFF.

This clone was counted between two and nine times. The CDR3 is CASSQGRLAVLTDTQYF. Here the CDR3 DNA reads TGTGCCAGCAGCCAAGGGAGGCTAGCGGTCCTCACAGATACGCAGTATTTT. V usage is TRBV11-3 and J usage is TRBJ2-3; 7 bases fit TRBD2. This CDR3 has 17 residues. The J segment lost 2 bases and the V segment lost 5 bases, leaving 13 bases of the junction unmatched. In germline, CDR1 is SGHNT, CDR2 YENEEA.

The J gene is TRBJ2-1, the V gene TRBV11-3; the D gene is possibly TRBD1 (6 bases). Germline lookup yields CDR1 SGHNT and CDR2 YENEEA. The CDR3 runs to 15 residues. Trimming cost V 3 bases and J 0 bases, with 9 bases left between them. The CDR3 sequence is CASSLGASSYNEQFF. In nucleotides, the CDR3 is TGTGCCAGCAGCTTGGGGGCGAGCTCCTACAATGAGCAGTTCTTC.

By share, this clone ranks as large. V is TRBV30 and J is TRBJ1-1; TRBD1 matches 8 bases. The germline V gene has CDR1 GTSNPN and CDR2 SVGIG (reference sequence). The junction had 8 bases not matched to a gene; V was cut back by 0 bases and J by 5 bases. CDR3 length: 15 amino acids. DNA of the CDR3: TGTGCCTGGAGTGTACCGGACAGGGAAGTTACTGAAGCTTTCTTT. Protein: CAWSVPDREVTEAFF. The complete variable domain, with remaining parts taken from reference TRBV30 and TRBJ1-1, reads SQTIHQWPATLVQPVGSPLSLECTVEGTSNPNLYWYRQAAGRGLQLLFYSVGIGQISSEVPQNLSASRPQDRQFILSSKKLLLSDSGFYLCAWSVPDREVTEAFFGQGTRLTVV.

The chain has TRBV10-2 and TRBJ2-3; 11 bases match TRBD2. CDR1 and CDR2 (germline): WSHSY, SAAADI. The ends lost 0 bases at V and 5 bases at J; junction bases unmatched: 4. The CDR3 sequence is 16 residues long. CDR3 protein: CASSESQLAGEDTQYF. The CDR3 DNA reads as TGCGCCAGCAGTGAGTCGCAACTAGCGGGAGAAGATACGCAGTATTTT.

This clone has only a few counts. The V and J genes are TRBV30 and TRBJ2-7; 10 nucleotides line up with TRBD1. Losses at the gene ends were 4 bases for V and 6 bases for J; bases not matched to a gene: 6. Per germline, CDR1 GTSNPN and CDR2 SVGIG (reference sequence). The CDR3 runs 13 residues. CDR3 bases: TGTGCCTGGATCAGGACAGGGGGGGGCGAGCAGTACTTC. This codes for CAWIRTGGGEQYF.

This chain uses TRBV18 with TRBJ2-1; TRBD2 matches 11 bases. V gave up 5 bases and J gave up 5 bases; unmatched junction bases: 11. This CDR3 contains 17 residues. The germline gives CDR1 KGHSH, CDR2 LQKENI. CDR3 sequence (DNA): TGTGCCAGCTCAGAGCGGGAGACTAGCGGGACACACAATGAGCAGTTCTTC. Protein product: CASSERETSGTHNEQFF.

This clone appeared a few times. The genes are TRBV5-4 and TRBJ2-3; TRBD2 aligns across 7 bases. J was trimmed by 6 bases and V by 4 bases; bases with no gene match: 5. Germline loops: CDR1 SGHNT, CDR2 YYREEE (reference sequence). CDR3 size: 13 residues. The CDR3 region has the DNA TGTGCCAGCAGCCCCCGGCGGGAGGATACGCAGTATTTT. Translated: CASSPRREDTQYF.

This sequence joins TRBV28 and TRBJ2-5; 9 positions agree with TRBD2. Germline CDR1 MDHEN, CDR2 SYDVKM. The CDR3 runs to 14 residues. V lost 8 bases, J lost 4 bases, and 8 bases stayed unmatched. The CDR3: CASRRTSALETQYF. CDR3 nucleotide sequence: TGTGCCAGCCGTCGGACTAGCGCTTTAGAGACCCAGTACTTC.